This T cell receptor beta chain appears in the sequencing data of a study of T cell responses to AZD1222 COVID-19 vaccine. Study conclusions and caveats: Spike as a whole was targeted by vaccine-associated CD4 TCRs, dominant at 160-218 and 743-854. Donors were largely white British and mainly female; clonal diversity was possibly underestimated. Unmutated variant regions reportedly attract nearly half of all spike-specific TCRs. Once two AZD1222 doses were given, Spike-specific TCR breadth and depth went up.

CDR1 and CDR2 (germline): SGHDT, YYEEEE. This CDR3 has 15 amino acids. Trimming cost V 4 bases and J 0 bases, with 13 bases left between them. Clones were sequenced by immunoSEQ multiplex PCR, and TCRdb holds only the in-frame ones, with some missing. Among around 160,000 clones listed, just over 90% were seen once. In regard to this clone: The antigen is undetermined.

The chain couples TRBV5-6 to TRBJ1-1, with D unclear. The material sequenced was peripheral blood, taken on day 0 of AZD1222 vaccination. The TCR was taken from an adult in good health. The CDR3 loop reads CASSRVDGLNTEAFF. The DNA for the CDR3 is TGTGCCAGCAGCCGGGTCGACGGATTGAACACTGAAGCTTTCTTT.